This TCR beta chain was profiled in a study of blood T cell repertoires in COVID-19. The CDR3 is 15 residues long. Per the germline V gene, CDR1 is SGDLS and CDR2 is YYNGEE. Unmatched junction bases numbered 7, after V lost 2 bases and J lost 3 bases. Produced via immunoSEQ multiplex PCR; TCRdb's table is partial and in-frame only. The sample carries around 310,000 clones, about 90% recorded once. The V gene is TRBV9, the J gene TRBJ2-7; 8 nucleotides agree with TRBD1. The material sequenced was PBMCs or T cells enriched from blood (not recorded which). The sequence came from a woman in her thirties who had recovered from COVID-19. The CDR3 DNA reads as TGTGCCAGCAGCGTTGGACAGGGTGCGATCTACGAGCAGTACTTC. Its translation: CASSVGQGAIYEQYF. The full variable domain, in which reference TRBV9 and TRBJ2-7 provide the parts outside the CDR3, is DSGVTQTPKHLITATGQRVTLRCSPRSGDLSVYWYQQSLDQGLQFLIQYYNGEERAKGNILERFSAQQFPDLHSELNLSSLELGDSALYFCASSVGQGAIYEQYFGPGTRLTVT.